A selection of T cell receptor beta chains follows, all from one sample in a study of control samples from healthy donors and cancer patients. Assay: immunoSEQ multiplex PCR; the TCRdb copy retains only in-frame clones and omits some. The sample yields roughly 2,000 clones, about 96% seen once. Sequencing used PBMCs. Every receptor here comes from a man in his 70s with colorectal cancer. CDR3s include the opening cysteine and the closing phenylalanine or tryptophan. Fields, in order: D gene, CDR3 length, clone size, V gene, J gene, CDR3 protein, CDR3 DNA. A D gene is named only where the DNA matches it firmly. Size is stated for part of the rows, as once, few or many counts, or as a class when the clone is expanded.

>-|16|-|TRBV27|TRBJ1-6
CASSFAGRTYNSPLHF
TGTGCCAGCAGTTTTGCCGGCAGGACCTATAATTCACCCCTCCACTTT
>-|15|once|TRBV9|TRBJ2-6
CASSVLGAGANVLTF
TGTGCCAGCAGCGTATTGGGCGCTGGGGCCAACGTCCTGACTTTC
>-|15|-|TRBV10-3|TRBJ1-5
CAISEGRYSNQPQHF
TGTGCCATCAGTGAGGGCCGGTATAGCAATCAGCCCCAGCATTTT
>-|14|-|TRBV7-9|TRBJ2-3
CASSPGTTSGTQYF
TGTGCCAGCAGTCCCGGGACAACCTCCGGTACGCAGTATTTT
>TRBD1|17|-|TRBV24-1|TRBJ1-3
CATSDRPGTGTGNTIYF
TGTGCCACCAGTGACCGTCCCGGGACAGGGACTGGAAACACCATATATTTT
>-|15|-|TRBV18|TRBJ2-3
CASSGPRAVSDTQYF
TGTGCCAGCTCCGGACCCCGGGCGGTTTCAGATACGCAGTATTTT
>-|14|-|TRBV5-1|TRBJ1-1
CASSFVGGNTEAFF
TGCGCCAGCAGCTTTGTTGGCGGAAACACTGAAGCTTTCTTT
>-|15|-|TRBV11-2|TRBJ2-7
CASSSRTGMSYEQYF
TGTGCCAGCAGCTCCCGGACGGGGATGTCCTACGAGCAGTACTTC
>-|15|-|TRBV5-4|TRBJ2-1
CASSWETGLTDEQFF
TGTGCCAGCAGCTGGGAGACGGGGCTTACCGATGAGCAGTTCTTC
>-|15|once|TRBV11-2|TRBJ2-7
CASSLAWGAAYEQYF
TGTGCCAGCAGCTTAGCGTGGGGGGCCGCCTACGAGCAGTACTTC